This note documents a single TCR beta chain sequence. The sample is drawn from a study of blood T cell repertoires in COVID-19. Libraries were prepared by immunoSEQ multiplex PCR; TCRdb keeps only in-frame clonotypes and omits some of them. The table records about 240,000 clones, 87% of them present only once. Germline V lookup: CDR1 MNHEY, CDR2 SMNVEV (reference sequence). This CDR3 contains 12 residues. V lost 6 bases and J lost 0, with 5 bases in between. This chain uses TRBV27 with TRBJ1-1; D is unresolved. The TCR originated in a man in his fifties or sixties who had recovered from COVID-19. Material for sequencing was peripheral blood. CDR3 DNA sequence: TGTGCCAGCAGGGCTCTGAACACTGAAGCTTTCTTT. Protein: CASRALNTEAFF.